Following are 12 T cell receptor beta chains from one sample sequenced in a study of T cell changes during pregnancy in multiple sclerosis. The repertoire was sequenced with immunoSEQ multiplex PCR; TCRdb's copy has only in-frame clones and lacks some. The profile shows about 13,000 clones, about nine tenths of them singletons. Sequenced here: CD8+ T cells from peripheral blood mononuclear cells, sampled after pregnancy. The receptors originated from a female donor in good health, enrolled as a control in a pregnancy study.

V usage is TRBV5-1 and J usage is TRBJ1-6; TRBD1 matches 10 bases. Germline V lookup: CDR1 SGHRS, CDR2 YFSETQ. The CDR3 runs to 15 residues. Trimming cost V 4 bases and J 7 bases; bases outside gene matches: 5. DNA for the CDR3: TGCGCCAGCAGCCAAGGGACAGGGGTAAATTCACCCCTCCACTTT. Protein sequence: CASSQGTGVNSPLHF.

The J gene is TRBJ1-1, the V gene TRBV13; 9 bases match TRBD1. Germline assignment: CDR1 PRHDT and CDR2 FYEKMQ (reference sequence). The CDR3 consists of 14 residues. V was pared by 5 bases and J by 10 bases, with 11 bases of the junction left unmatched. CDR3 region: CASSLATGGRGAFF. Written as DNA, the CDR3 is TGTGCCAGCAGCCTAGCTACAGGGGGCCGTGGAGCTTTCTTT.

The chain combines TRBV25-1 with TRBJ2-5; no firm D call. The V gene's germline CDR1 is MGHDK and CDR2 SYGVNS. The CDR3 loop spans 12 amino acids. V gave up 3 bases and J gave up 3 bases, with 5 bases separating them. The chain's CDR3 is CASSEVEETQYF. The CDR3 nucleotides read TGTGCCAGCAGTGAGGTAGAAGAGACCCAGTACTTC.

The chain recombines TRBV6-1 with TRBJ1-5, with D tentatively TRBD1 (5 bases). V lost 1 base to trimming and J lost 11 bases, with 15 bases between them. Germline CDR1 reads MNHNS; CDR2 reads SASEGT. This CDR3 has 14 amino acids. The CDR3 here is CASSEGPSGGAQHF. In DNA, the CDR3 is TGTGCCAGCAGTGAAGGACCCTCCGGAGGGGCCCAGCATTTT.

The sample holds one count of this clone. The V call is TRBV7-2, the J call TRBJ1-4; no reliable D call. The germline gives CDR1 SGHTA, CDR2 FQGNSA. Trimming pared 2 bases from V and 7 bases from J, leaving 8 bases between. There are 13 residues in the CDR3. CDR3 coding DNA: TGTGCCAGCAGCTTATACGGTGTTGAAAAACTGTTTTTT. As protein: CASSLYGVEKLFF.

The chain recombines TRBV27 with TRBJ1-2, with TRBD1 identical over 7 bases. The ends lost 5 bases at V and 0 bases at J; junction bases unmatched: 3. CDR1 MNHEY and CDR2 SMNVEV come from the germline V gene (reference sequence). The CDR3 contains 14 residues. The CDR3 is CASSSDRANYGYTF. CDR3 nucleotides: TGTGCCAGCAGTAGCGACAGGGCTAACTATGGCTACACCTTC.

The gene calls are TRBV7-2 and TRBJ2-2; D may be TRBD2 (6 bases). V lost 6 bases and J 7 bases, leaving 9 bases between the germline ends. The CDR3 extends over 12 amino acids. CDR1 and CDR2 from the germline V gene are SGHTA and FQGNSA. CDR3 sequence: CASRGGVGELFF. The CDR3 DNA follows: TGTGCCAGCAGGGGGGGAGTCGGGGAGCTGTTTTTT.

This clone occurred a few times. The rearrangement joins TRBV7-9 to TRBJ1-2, with D tentatively TRBD1 (6 bases). Per the germline V gene, CDR1 is SEHNR and CDR2 is FQNEAQ (reference sequence). This CDR3 contains 15 residues. V was cut by 5 bases and J by 0 bases, with 13 bases left in between. CDR3 in amino acids: CASSGTFPSNYGYTF. The CDR3, as DNA: TGTGCCAGCAGCGGGACATTTCCTTCTAACTATGGCTACACCTTC. Based on the CDR3 plus reference TRBV7-9 and TRBJ1-2, the full variable domain is DTGVSQNPRHKITKRGQNVTFRCDPISEHNRLYWYRQTLGQGPEFLTYFQNEAQLEKSRLLSDRFSAERPKGSFSTLEIQRTEQGDSAMYLCASSGTFPSNYGYTFGSGTRLTVV.

By share, this clone ranks as medium-sized. The chain is built from TRBV28 and TRBJ2-2; 9 nucleotides agree with TRBD2. Germline V gene sequence: CDR1 MDHEN, CDR2 SYDVKM. V was pared by 5 bases and J by 6 bases, with 4 bases of the junction left unmatched. The CDR3 loop spans 14 amino acids. The CDR3 protein is CASSRTSAAGELFF. For the CDR3, the DNA is TGTGCCAGCAGTAGGACTAGCGCAGCCGGGGAGCTGTTTTTT. Together with reference TRBV28 and TRBJ2-2, the CDR3 gives the full variable domain: DVKVTQSSRYLVKRTGEKVFLECVQDMDHENMFWYRQDPGLGLRLIYFSYDVKMKEKGDIPEGYSVSREKKERFSLILESASTNQTSMYLCASSRTSAAGELFFGEGSRLTVL.

This sequence joins TRBV4-2 and TRBJ2-1; perhaps TRBD2 as D (5 bases). This CDR3 region has 15 residues. Trimming shortened V by 1 base and J by 3 bases, and 10 bases separated the two germline ends. The germline V gene has CDR1 LGHNA and CDR2 YNFKEQ. CDR3 in DNA: TGTGCCAGCAGCCAAGCCCGGGGAAGCTACAATGAGCAGTTCTTC. Translated, it gives CASSQARGSYNEQFF.

This clone was counted once. The rearrangement joins TRBV5-6 to TRBJ1-6; D is uncertain. The CDR3 extends over 14 amino acids. Germline CDR1 is SGHDT and CDR2 is YYEEEE. Trimming stripped 0 bases from V and 7 bases from J, with 8 bases between. The DNA of the CDR3 is TGTGCCAGCAGCTTGGTGTCAGAAAATTCACCCCTCCACTTT. As protein: CASSLVSENSPLHF.

This chain links TRBV5-1 with TRBJ1-3; 9 positions agree with TRBD1. Unmatched junction bases numbered 12, after V lost 5 bases and J lost 0 bases. The germline V gene has CDR1 SGHRS and CDR2 YFSETQ. The CDR3 length is 18 residues. Written as DNA, the CDR3 is TGCGCCAGCAGTCCCTTACCGGGACAGGGCGTCTCTGGAAACACCATATATTTT. This encodes CASSPLPGQGVSGNTIYF. Using reference TRBV5-1 and TRBJ1-3 for the parts outside the CDR3, the full variable domain is KAGVTQTPRYLIKTRGQQVTLSCSPISGHRSVSWYQQTPGQGLQFLFEYFSETQRNKGNFPGRFSGRQFSNSRSEMNVSTLELGDSALYLCASSPLPGQGVSGNTIYFGEGSWLTVV.